This T cell receptor beta chain was profiled in a study of regulatory T cells in long-lasting Graves disease. Assembly of TCR beta libraries relied on iRepertoire HTBI primers together with Arm-PCR of CDR3 regions. MiXCR, applied by TCRdb to the multiplex PCR reads, yields one record per CDR3 protein. The table lists about 290,000 distinct CDR3 sequences, around a fifth of them singletons. Germline CDR1 is SGHAT and CDR2 is FQNNGV. Trimming pared 0 bases from V and 4 bases from J, leaving 9 bases between. The CDR3 sequence is 15 residues long. This clonotype was counted at least ten times. The time point was: persistent/refractory GD, antithyroid drugs over 5 years with positive TRAb. Extracted RNA from PBMCs served as the source of the TCR library.

The chain carries TRBV11-2 and TRBJ2-2; D possibly uses TRBD1 or TRBD2 (5 bases each). The TCR sequence derives from a female donor with Graves disease. The sequenced sample was peripheral blood mononuclear cells (PBMCs), obtained when the disease was refractory, from a patient treated with antithyroid drugs. Here the CDR3 reads CASSLDGGRTGELFF. The CDR3 nucleotides are TGTGCCAGCAGCTTAGATGGGGGACGCACCGGGGAGCTGTTTTTT.